This T cell receptor (beta chain) was recorded in a study of somatic mutations in cytotoxic T cells in rheumatoid arthritis. The V gene's germline CDR1 is MDHEN and CDR2 SYDVKM. CDR3 length equals 12 residues. The V gene lost 5 bases and the J gene lost 2 bases, with 7 bases spanning the gap. About this clone: Its target is unknown.

In the original workflow: Rarely did patient CD8+ clones above 1% match published virus-specific TCRB sequences. Assay: immunoSEQ multiplex PCR; the TCRdb copy retains only in-frame clones and omits some. V and J calls and clone size are given by that table; D and trimming were obtained from the DNA. The sample includes thousands of clones, approximately 82% of them seen just once. Whole-study results and caveats: Patients with a largest CD8+ clone exceeding 20% of CD8+ cells numbered 8 of 65. The CD8+ clonality of rheumatoid arthritis patients increased with age, whereas that of healthy controls did not.

Sequenced material: CD8+ T cells sorted from blood. The chain is built from TRBV28 and TRBJ2-7; the D is unclear. The sequence derives from a woman aged 45-65 years with rheumatoid arthritis. CDR3 sequence: CASSPSAYEQYF. The CDR3 DNA follows: TGTGCCAGCAGTCCCTCAGCCTACGAGCAGTACTTC.